This TCR beta chain was captured in a study of shared clonotypes between healthy human individuals. The overall study: There were three CD4 naive, three CD4 memory, two CD8 naive and one CD8 memory plates per donor.

CDR3 length: 11 residues. Trimming cost V 2 bases and J 7 bases, with 8 bases left between them. The germline gives CDR1 GTSNPN, CDR2 SVGIG (reference sequence). CD45RO+ cells were combined with CCR7-negative CD45RA+ TemRA cells to form CD8 memory. TCRdb keeps only in-frame clones here, not all; method: immunoSEQ multiplex PCR. The table includes approximately 640,000 clones, around 91% detected once. This clone has a count of ten or more. The clonotype was recovered from a man younger than 35 in good health. Some clones in this sample may be carry-over from other donors' samples. Specimen: memory CD8+ T cells from PBMCs. Described subset: CD45RO+ cells pooled with CCR7-negative TemRA cells. The rearrangement uses TRBV30 and TRBJ1-2; a weak D match, TRBD1 (5 bases). The CDR3 region has the DNA TGTGCCTGGAGTCGGGGGGTTGGCTACACCTTC. Encoded protein: CAWSRGVGYTF.